The source of this T cell receptor beta chain is a study of blood T cell repertoires in COVID-19. Study summary: Sample material is recorded as cDNA or gDNA derived from T cells, B-cell-depleted T cells, or PBMCs.

In the authors' workflow: Using reference gene primer amplification, nucleated cell counts were estimated. Assay used: immunoSEQ multiplex PCR; TCRdb lists only in-frame clones, some missing. V and J calls and clone size are given by that table; D and trimming were obtained from the DNA. The sample has 250,000 or so clones, approximately 91% seen once. The CDR3 is made up of 15 amino acids. Deletions cut 1 base from V and 4 bases from J, with 15 bases between. Germline lookup yields CDR1 GTSNPN and CDR2 SVGIG (reference sequence). V gene TRBV30 combines with J gene TRBJ2-3; the D is unclear. Sequenced: peripheral blood. The clonotype was recovered from a woman aged 25 to 39 with acute or convalescent COVID-19. CDR3 sequence reads: CAWSANFAVADTQYF. The CDR3 coding sequence is TGTGCCTGGAGTGCCAACTTTGCGGTGGCAGATACGCAGTATTTT. The entire variable domain, with the rest obtained from reference TRBV30 and TRBJ2-3, is as follows: SQTIHQWPATLVQPVGSPLSLECTVEGTSNPNLYWYRQAAGRGLQLLFYSVGIGQISSEVPQNLSASRPQDRQFILSSKKLLLSDSGFYLCAWSANFAVADTQYFGPGTRLTVL.